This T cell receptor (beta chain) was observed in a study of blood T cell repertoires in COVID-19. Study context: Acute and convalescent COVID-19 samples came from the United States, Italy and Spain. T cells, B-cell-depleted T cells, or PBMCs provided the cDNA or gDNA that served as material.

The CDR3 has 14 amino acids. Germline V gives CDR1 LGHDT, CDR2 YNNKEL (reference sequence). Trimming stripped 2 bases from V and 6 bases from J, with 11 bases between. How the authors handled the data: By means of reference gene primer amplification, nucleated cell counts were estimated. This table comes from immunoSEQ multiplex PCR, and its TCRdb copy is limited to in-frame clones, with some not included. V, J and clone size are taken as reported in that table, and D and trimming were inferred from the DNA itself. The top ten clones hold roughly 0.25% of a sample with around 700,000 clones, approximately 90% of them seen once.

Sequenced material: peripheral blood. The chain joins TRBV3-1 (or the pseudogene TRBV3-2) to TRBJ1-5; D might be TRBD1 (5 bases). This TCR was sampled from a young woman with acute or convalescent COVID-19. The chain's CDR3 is CASSQWQGGQPQHF. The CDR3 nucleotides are TGTGCCAGCAGCCAATGGCAGGGAGGTCAGCCCCAGCATTTT.